A selection of T cell receptor beta chains follows, all from one sample in a study of cytotoxic CD8 clonotypes in ibrutinib-treated CLL. Assay: immunoSEQ multiplex PCR; the TCRdb copy retains only in-frame clones and omits some. The table records some 26,000 clones, over 75% of them present only once. This specimen was PBMCs, taken after 24 months of ibrutinib treatment. The receptors stem from a human donor with chronic lymphocytic leukemia. Both conserved end residues are part of each CDR3. The order of the fields is V gene, D gene, clone size, CDR3 length, J gene, CDR3 DNA, CDR3 protein. A D gene is named only where the DNA matches it firmly. Clone size is not always given. Where it is, it says once, few, many or a class for expanded clones.

v_gene: TRBV7-6
d_gene: -
abundance: -
len: 15
j_gene: TRBJ2-5
CDR3nt: TGTGCCAGCAGCCGACCGATGGGGCTCGGGGAGACCCAGTACTTC
CDR3aa: CASSRPMGLGETQYF

v_gene: TRBV6-6
d_gene: TRBD1
abundance: -
len: 14
j_gene: TRBJ2-5
CDR3nt: TGTGCCAGCAGAAACCACAGGGGTATGGAGACCCAGTACTTC
CDR3aa: CASRNHRGMETQYF

v_gene: TRBV1
d_gene: -
abundance: -
len: 13
j_gene: TRBJ2-7
CDR3nt: TGCACCGGCAACCCCAGGGATACCTACGAGCAGTACTTC
CDR3aa: CTGNPRDTYEQYF

v_gene: TRBV5-4
d_gene: -
abundance: -
len: 13
j_gene: TRBJ2-7
CDR3nt: TGTGCCAGCAGCGTCGACGGATCCTACGAGCAGTACTTC
CDR3aa: CASSVDGSYEQYF

v_gene: TRBV5-1
d_gene: -
abundance: -
len: 14
j_gene: TRBJ1-1
CDR3nt: TGCGCCAGCAGCTTGGTAGTAGGGGACGTCGAAGCTTTCTTT
CDR3aa: CASSLVVGDVEAFF

v_gene: TRBV29-1
d_gene: TRBD1
abundance: -
len: 13
j_gene: TRBJ1-2
CDR3nt: TGCAGCGTTGACCAGGGACAGAGCTATGGCTACACCTTC
CDR3aa: CSVDQGQSYGYTF

v_gene: TRBV7-9
d_gene: -
abundance: -
len: 11
j_gene: TRBJ2-7
CDR3nt: TGTGCCAGCAGCTCGGGGGACGAGCAGTACTTC
CDR3aa: CASSSGDEQYF

v_gene: TRBV19
d_gene: -
abundance: -
len: 13
j_gene: TRBJ1-5
CDR3nt: TGTGCCAGTAGTATAGGGGGTTTGAGGCCCCAGCATTTT
CDR3aa: CASSIGGLRPQHF

v_gene: TRBV5-1
d_gene: -
abundance: -
len: 14
j_gene: TRBJ1-5
CDR3nt: TGCGCCAGCAGCTTGACAGGGTCCCGGCAGCCCCAGCATTTT
CDR3aa: CASSLTGSRQPQHF

v_gene: TRBV7-8
d_gene: TRBD1
abundance: -
len: 16
j_gene: TRBJ2-7
CDR3nt: TGTGCCAGCAGCGCCCCCATTCGGACAGGGCCCTACGAGCAGTACTTC
CDR3aa: CASSAPIRTGPYEQYF

v_gene: TRBV11-2
d_gene: -
abundance: -
len: 12
j_gene: TRBJ1-6
CDR3nt: TGTGCCAGCAGCGAGGACATCCCACCCCTCCACTTT
CDR3aa: CASSEDIPPLHF

v_gene: TRBV7-6
d_gene: -
abundance: -
len: 17
j_gene: TRBJ1-2
CDR3nt: TGTGCCAGCAGCGTAGAGGCGCGAGGGTCCCATAACTATGGCTACACCTTC
CDR3aa: CASSVEARGSHNYGYTF

v_gene: TRBV5-4
d_gene: TRBD2
abundance: -
len: 15
j_gene: TRBJ2-3
CDR3nt: TGTGCCAGCAGCTTGCCGATAGCGGGGACAGATACGCAGTATTTT
CDR3aa: CASSLPIAGTDTQYF

v_gene: TRBV18
d_gene: TRBD1
abundance: once
len: 16
j_gene: TRBJ2-5
CDR3nt: TGTGCCAGCTCACACCAAATGACAGGGCCACAAGAGACCCAGTACTTC
CDR3aa: CASSHQMTGPQETQYF

v_gene: TRBV18
d_gene: TRBD1
abundance: -
len: 18
j_gene: TRBJ1-1
CDR3nt: TGTGCCAGCTCACCCTTCTCGGAGACAGGGGGCAGGAGAACTGAAGCTTTCTTT
CDR3aa: CASSPFSETGGRRTEAFF

v_gene: TRBV15
d_gene: -
abundance: -
len: 17
j_gene: TRBJ1-5
CDR3nt: TGTGCCACCAGCAGAGATGCAGAAAGTCCCCTTAATCAGCCCCAGCATTTT
CDR3aa: CATSRDAESPLNQPQHF

v_gene: TRBV7-9
d_gene: -
abundance: -
len: 12
j_gene: TRBJ2-1
CDR3nt: TGTGCCAGCAGCTTAGCCGGGACTGAGCAGTTCTTC
CDR3aa: CASSLAGTEQFF

v_gene: TRBV6-1
d_gene: -
abundance: -
len: 14
j_gene: TRBJ1-6
CDR3nt: TGTGCCAGCTCCGGGGGCGGGTATAATTCACCCCTCCACTTT
CDR3aa: CASSGGGYNSPLHF

v_gene: TRBV5-1
d_gene: TRBD1
abundance: -
len: 15
j_gene: TRBJ1-2
CDR3nt: TGCGCCAGCAGCACAGACAGGGGGTTAGGGTATGGCTACACCTTC
CDR3aa: CASSTDRGLGYGYTF

v_gene: TRBV4-1
d_gene: -
abundance: -
len: 14
j_gene: TRBJ2-3
CDR3nt: TGCGCCAGCAGCCAAGGGACCGGGACAGATACGCAGTATTTT
CDR3aa: CASSQGTGTDTQYF

v_gene: TRBV4-2
d_gene: -
abundance: -
len: 17
j_gene: TRBJ1-2
CDR3nt: TGTGCCAGCAGCCAATCCTCCAGGGCCCGGTCGGGCTATGGCTACACCTTC
CDR3aa: CASSQSSRARSGYGYTF

v_gene: TRBV27
d_gene: TRBD1
abundance: -
len: 20
j_gene: TRBJ1-5
CDR3nt: TGTGCCAGCAGTTTATTAGGACAGGGGAAACCGGGGATGGGCAATCAGCCCCAGCATTTT
CDR3aa: CASSLLGQGKPGMGNQPQHF

v_gene: TRBV7-8
d_gene: -
abundance: -
len: 15
j_gene: TRBJ2-5
CDR3nt: TGTGCCAGCAGCTTAAAGGCCCGGGGAAAGGAGACCCAGTACTTC
CDR3aa: CASSLKARGKETQYF

v_gene: TRBV7-3
d_gene: TRBD2
abundance: -
len: 15
j_gene: TRBJ2-3
CDR3nt: TGTGCCAGCTCCTCGGGACTAGTTTCCCGAGATACGCAGTATTTT
CDR3aa: CASSSGLVSRDTQYF

v_gene: TRBV9
d_gene: TRBD1
abundance: -
len: 17
j_gene: TRBJ1-1
CDR3nt: TGTGCCAGCAGCGTACGGGCAGGGGGCTGGAGCGACACTGAAGCTTTCTTT
CDR3aa: CASSVRAGGWSDTEAFF

v_gene: TRBV30
d_gene: -
abundance: -
len: 13
j_gene: TRBJ1-4
CDR3nt: TGTGCCTGGTCCCCGGGGGGGGATGAAAAACTGTTTTTT
CDR3aa: CAWSPGGDEKLFF

v_gene: TRBV6-1
d_gene: -
abundance: -
len: 14
j_gene: TRBJ1-5
CDR3nt: TGTGCCAGCAGCCCACAGTATAGCAATCAGCCCCAGCATTTT
CDR3aa: CASSPQYSNQPQHF

v_gene: TRBV7-9
d_gene: TRBD1
abundance: -
len: 13
j_gene: TRBJ2-7
CDR3nt: TGTGCCACTGGGGACAGGGAATATGGCGAGCAGTACTTC
CDR3aa: CATGDREYGEQYF

v_gene: TRBV5-1
d_gene: TRBD1
abundance: medium-sized
len: 15
j_gene: TRBJ2-5
CDR3nt: TGCGCCAGCTACCCCCCGGGACAGGGGACGGAGACCCAGTACTTC
CDR3aa: CASYPPGQGTETQYF

v_gene: TRBV6-6
d_gene: -
abundance: -
len: 13
j_gene: TRBJ1-5
CDR3nt: TGTGCCAGCAGACAGGACAGCAATCAGCCCCAGCATTTT
CDR3aa: CASRQDSNQPQHF

v_gene: TRBV19
d_gene: TRBD1
abundance: -
len: 16
j_gene: TRBJ2-1
CDR3nt: TGTGCCAGTAGTAGCCGGACAGGGGGCGAATACAATGAGCAGTTCTTC
CDR3aa: CASSSRTGGEYNEQFF

v_gene: TRBV28
d_gene: -
abundance: -
len: 18
j_gene: TRBJ2-2
CDR3nt: TGTGCCAGCAGTTTATCGACAGTCCTCCCCGGGGGCACCGGGGAGCTGTTTTTT
CDR3aa: CASSLSTVLPGGTGELFF

v_gene: TRBV19
d_gene: -
abundance: -
len: 15
j_gene: TRBJ2-7
CDR3nt: TGTGCCAGTAGTATGCGACAGGCCGATACCTACGAGCAGTACTTC
CDR3aa: CASSMRQADTYEQYF

v_gene: TRBV11-2
d_gene: -
abundance: -
len: 13
j_gene: TRBJ2-2
CDR3nt: TGTGCCAGCAGCTTGTTGCGGGCCGGGGAGCTGTTTTTT
CDR3aa: CASSLLRAGELFF

v_gene: TRBV14
d_gene: TRBD2
abundance: -
len: 15
j_gene: TRBJ2-1
CDR3nt: TGTGCCAGCAGCTTAGGGACTAGCGCCTACAATGAGCAGTTCTTC
CDR3aa: CASSLGTSAYNEQFF

v_gene: TRBV5-1
d_gene: -
abundance: -
len: 15
j_gene: TRBJ1-1
CDR3nt: TGCGCCAGCAGCTTGGACCTGGGACTGAACACTGAAGCTTTCTTT
CDR3aa: CASSLDLGLNTEAFF

v_gene: TRBV5-6
d_gene: TRBD2
abundance: -
len: 16
j_gene: TRBJ2-5
CDR3nt: TGTGCCAGCAGCTTGGGGCCCGGGACGGGGGGGGAGACCCAGTACTTC
CDR3aa: CASSLGPGTGGETQYF

v_gene: TRBV18
d_gene: TRBD1
abundance: -
len: 15
j_gene: TRBJ2-5
CDR3nt: TGTGCCAGCTCACTCGGGACAGGGTCAGAAGAGACCCAGTACTTC
CDR3aa: CASSLGTGSEETQYF

v_gene: TRBV7-3
d_gene: TRBD2
abundance: once
len: 17
j_gene: TRBJ2-1
CDR3nt: TGTGCCAGCAGCCCCCGGGGGGAGGTGATCTCCTACAATGAGCAGTTCTTC
CDR3aa: CASSPRGEVISYNEQFF

v_gene: TRBV7-2
d_gene: -
abundance: -
len: 16
j_gene: TRBJ1-2
CDR3nt: TGTGCCAGCAGCTTAGCGCTGGGGGCGCATCCCTATGGCTACACCTTC
CDR3aa: CASSLALGAHPYGYTF

v_gene: TRBV14
d_gene: -
abundance: -
len: 17
j_gene: TRBJ2-1
CDR3nt: TGTGCCAGCAGCCAAGATAGAGCGGGCGTCTCCTACAATGAGCAGTTCTTC
CDR3aa: CASSQDRAGVSYNEQFF

v_gene: TRBV7-2
d_gene: -
abundance: -
len: 11
j_gene: TRBJ2-1
CDR3nt: TGTGCCAGCACCGATCACAATGAGCAGTTCTTC
CDR3aa: CASTDHNEQFF

v_gene: TRBV21-1
d_gene: -
abundance: -
len: 18
j_gene: TRBJ2-3
CDR3nt: TGTGCCAGCAGCCGGCGGACTAGCGCGGAGGGTTACGCAGATACGCAGTATTTT
CDR3aa: CASSRRTSAEGYADTQYF

v_gene: TRBV19
d_gene: -
abundance: -
len: 14
j_gene: TRBJ1-3
CDR3nt: TGTGCCAGCGGGAGGCCCAGCTCTGGAAACACCATATATTTT
CDR3aa: CASGRPSSGNTIYF

v_gene: TRBV9
d_gene: TRBD2
abundance: -
len: 15
j_gene: TRBJ2-3
CDR3nt: TGTGCCAGCAGCCCGCGGGGGGGCGGGGCAGATACGCAGTATTTT
CDR3aa: CASSPRGGGADTQYF

v_gene: TRBV19
d_gene: TRBD1
abundance: -
len: 14
j_gene: TRBJ1-2
CDR3nt: TGTGCCAGTAGCGGCACAGGGGGCAACTATGGCTACACCTTC
CDR3aa: CASSGTGGNYGYTF

v_gene: TRBV4-1
d_gene: -
abundance: -
len: 15
j_gene: TRBJ1-1
CDR3nt: TGCGCCAGCAGCCAAGTTCCCTACACAAACACTGAAGCTTTCTTT
CDR3aa: CASSQVPYTNTEAFF

v_gene: TRBV6-5
d_gene: -
abundance: few
len: 14
j_gene: TRBJ1-5
CDR3nt: TGTGCCAGCAGTCCCCTGGTAGGGGATCAGCCCCAGCATTTT
CDR3aa: CASSPLVGDQPQHF

v_gene: TRBV9
d_gene: TRBD1
abundance: -
len: 14
j_gene: TRBJ1-1
CDR3nt: TGTGCCAGCAGCGCGACAGGGGGCGACACTGAAGCTTTCTTT
CDR3aa: CASSATGGDTEAFF

v_gene: TRBV9
d_gene: -
abundance: -
len: 14
j_gene: TRBJ2-5
CDR3nt: TGTGCCAGCAGCGTAGGACAGGTCTTGGAGACCCAGTACTTC
CDR3aa: CASSVGQVLETQYF

v_gene: TRBV10-3
d_gene: TRBD1
abundance: -
len: 14
j_gene: TRBJ2-5
CDR3nt: TGTGCCATCAGTGGGGGACAGGTCCAAGAGACCCAGTACTTC
CDR3aa: CAISGGQVQETQYF

v_gene: TRBV5-1
d_gene: -
abundance: -
len: 16
j_gene: TRBJ2-6
CDR3nt: TGCGCCAGCACGGCCAGCGCTAGCTCTGGGGCCAACGTCCTGACTTTC
CDR3aa: CASTASASSGANVLTF